These 16 T cell receptor beta chains share one sample of origin, sequenced in a study of T cell responses to AZD1222 COVID-19 vaccine. This table comes from immunoSEQ multiplex PCR, and its TCRdb copy is limited to in-frame clones, with some not included. Of roughly 150,000 clones in the sample, just under 95% are singletons; the top ten hold roughly 1.6%. The source was peripheral blood, collected on day 0 of AZD1222 vaccination. The origin of the receptors is an adult in good health.

The chain uses TRBV27 and TRBJ2-1; 12 bases fit TRBD2. Trimming at V came to 7 bases and at J to 7 bases, leaving 8 bases not matched to a gene. CDR1 and CDR2 from the germline V gene are MNHEY and SMNVEV (reference sequence). The CDR3 runs 15 residues. CDR3 DNA sequence: TGTGCCAGCAATATGGGACTAGCGGGCCGAAATGAGCAGTTCTTC. It encodes CASNMGLAGRNEQFF.

The chain has TRBV6-5 and TRBJ1-1; D is ambiguous. Germline CDR1 and CDR2: MNHEY and SVGAGI. V gave up 2 bases and J gave up 1 base, with 5 bases separating them. The CDR3 spans 13 residues. The CDR3 nucleotides are TGTGCCAGCAGTTACGAAGGGAACACTGAAGCTTTCTTT. This gives the protein CASSYEGNTEAFF.

The chain combines TRBV5-1 with TRBJ2-1; D is undetermined. V was pared by 4 bases and J by 5 bases, with 22 bases between. Per germline, CDR1 SGHRS and CDR2 YFSETQ. This CDR3 is 17 amino acids long. As DNA, the CDR3 is TGCGCCAGCAGCCAAGGACCACAGTACCAAACTAACAATGAGCAGTTCTTC. Encoded protein: CASSQGPQYQTNNEQFF.

The chain combines TRBV12-5 with TRBJ2-5; 7 bases align to TRBD2. This CDR3 has 20 residues. V gave up 0 bases and J gave up 3 bases; unmatched junction bases: 19. The germline V gene encodes CDR1 LGHNT and CDR2 FRNRAP. The CDR3, as DNA: TGTGCTAGTGGTTTGGTATTGAGGACTAGGGTGGAGAGTAACGAAGAGACCCAGTACTTC. Amino acids: CASGLVLRTRVESNEETQYF.

The chain carries TRBV28 and TRBJ1-2, with D possibly matching TRBD1 (5 bases). Germline-derived CDR1 and CDR2 are MDHEN and SYDVKM. The CDR3 length is 12 residues. V shed 3 bases and J shed 6 bases, with 8 bases lying between them. CDR3 sequence (DNA): TGTGCCAGCAGTTTCAGGGAGGATGGCTACACCTTC. It encodes CASSFREDGYTF.

The gene calls are TRBV6-6 and TRBJ1-2, with unresolved D. The germline V gene encodes CDR1 MNHNY and CDR2 SVGAGI (reference sequence). The V end was cut by 2 bases, the J end by 6 bases, with 13 bases between. The CDR3 covers 14 residues. CDR3 coding DNA: TGTGCCAGCAGTTACCCGGCTGTTGCTAATGGCTACACCTTC. This gives the protein CASSYPAVANGYTF.

The chain recombines TRBV18 with TRBJ1-1; D is unresolved. The ends were cut back, 2 bases at V and 1 base at J, with 14 bases in the middle. This CDR3 is built from 16 residues. Germline CDR1 is KGHSH and CDR2 is LQKENI. The CDR3 DNA is TGTGCCAGCTCACCAGCTTTAGTCAGGAGGAACACTGAAGCTTTCTTT. Amino acid sequence: CASSPALVRRNTEAFF.

A single count supports this clone. This CDR3 reads CASTFSYEQYF. In DNA form, the CDR3 reads TGTGCCAGCACCTTTTCCTACGAGCAGTACTTC. The V and J genes are TRBV28 and TRBJ2-7, with D uncertain. CDR3 size: 11 residues. V lost 7 bases, J lost 1 base, and 5 bases lay in between. Germline lookup yields CDR1 MDHEN and CDR2 SYDVKM.

J is TRBJ2-5 and V is TRBV29-1; 7 bases fit TRBD1. V trimming: 4 bases; J trimming: 5 bases; junction bases outside the gene matches: 4. From germline, CDR1 is SQVTM and CDR2 ANQGSEA. This CDR3 is built from 12 residues. The CDR3 loop is CSVGQGTETQYF. The CDR3, as DNA: TGCAGCGTTGGACAGGGCACGGAGACCCAGTACTTC.

This clone appeared a single time. The chain employs TRBV3-1 (or the pseudogene TRBV3-2) and TRBJ1-3, with D uncertain. V dropped 2 bases and J dropped 4 bases, with 9 bases sitting between them. This CDR3 has 14 amino acids. CDR1 LGHDT and CDR2 YNNKEL come from the germline V gene (reference sequence). DNA for the CDR3: TGTGCCAGCAGCCAAAGCTCGAGGGGAAACACCATATATTTT. This codes for CASSQSSRGNTIYF.

The J gene is TRBJ2-1, the V gene TRBV2, with 7 positions matching TRBD1. The CDR3 spans 14 residues. V was pared by 7 bases and J by 1 base, with 4 bases of the junction left unmatched. From germline, CDR1 is SNHLY and CDR2 FYNNEI. The CDR3 loop reads CASTPGQSYNEQFF. The DNA of the CDR3 is TGTGCCAGCACGCCGGGACAGTCCTACAATGAGCAGTTCTTC.

The V call is TRBV4-2, the J call TRBJ1-2; TRBD1 matches at 7 bases. The germline V gene has CDR1 LGHNA and CDR2 YNFKEQ. With 6 bases clipped from V and 2 bases from J, the junction kept 6 bases outside the gene matches. The CDR3 consists of 14 residues. The CDR3, as DNA: TGTGCCAGCAGTAAACCGGGACAGAACTATGGCTACACCTTC. This translates into CASSKPGQNYGYTF.

The J gene is TRBJ1-2, the V gene TRBV11-2; D call uncertain. The CDR3 sequence is 14 residues long. From germline, CDR1 is SGHAT and CDR2 FQNNGV. V was trimmed by 2 bases and J by 6 bases, leaving 13 bases between them. The CDR3 loop reads CASSLTRGPNGYTF. The CDR3 bases are TGTGCCAGCAGCTTAACAAGAGGGCCTAATGGCTACACCTTC.

The J gene is TRBJ1-1, the V gene TRBV19; a weak D match, TRBD1 (6 bases). V dropped 10 bases and J dropped 2 bases, with 11 bases sitting between them. This CDR3 region has 12 residues. CDR1 and CDR2 (germline): LNHDA, SQIVND (reference sequence). The CDR3 DNA sequence: TGTGCCACGGGACACTTCAACACTGAAGCTTTCTTT. It is translated as CATGHFNTEAFF.

The chain carries TRBV7-9 and TRBJ1-4; TRBD1 matches 8 bases. CDR3 length equals 15 residues. The germline V gene encodes CDR1 SEHNR and CDR2 FQNEAQ (reference sequence). The ends lost 5 bases at V and 6 bases at J; junction bases unmatched: 8. CDR3 coding DNA: TGTGCCAGCAGCCTCCCCGACAGGGGCGATGAAAAACTGTTTTTT. Protein: CASSLPDRGDEKLFF.

This clone was recorded only once. This chain uses TRBV7-3 with TRBJ2-4; 8 bases fit TRBD1. V trimming: 5 bases; J trimming: 4 bases; junction bases outside the gene matches: 7. The CDR3 spans 15 residues. In germline, CDR1 is SGHTA, CDR2 FQGTGA. CDR3 nucleotides: TGTGCCAGCAGCCTGGGGACAGGTGTTAAAAACATTCAGTACTTC. The encoded protein is CASSLGTGVKNIQYF.